One and the same sample provided the 19 T cell receptor beta chains below, sequenced in a study of T cells in Graves' hyperthyroidism and ophthalmopathy. TCR beta CDR3 regions were amplified from RNA transcripts. The HTBI primer set was used in a first-round RT-PCR of the TCR CDR3. Via MiXCR, TCRdb re-called the multiplex PCR reads, giving one row per CDR3 protein. The table records 340,000 or so distinct CDR3 sequences, 16% of them present only once. Sequencing was carried out using blood. These receptors originate from a man aged 30 to 45 with Graves' hyperthyroidism.

The chain is built from TRBV27 and TRBJ2-2, with 7 bases fitting TRBD2. With 5 bases clipped from V and 4 bases from J, the junction kept 7 bases outside the gene matches. This CDR3 comprises 15 residues. Germline V lookup: CDR1 MNHEY, CDR2 SMNVEV (reference sequence). The CDR3 protein is CASSRLAEITGELFF. The CDR3 nucleotides read TGTGCCAGCAGTCGGCTAGCGGAAATCACCGGGGAGCTGTTTTTT.

J is TRBJ1-4 and V is TRBV19; TRBD1 aligns across 9 bases. The CDR3 consists of 16 residues. The germline gives CDR1 LNHDA, CDR2 SQIVND (reference sequence). The J segment lost 0 bases and the V segment lost 5 bases, leaving 4 bases of the junction unmatched. The CDR3 sequence is CASSQQGAATNEKLFF. The DNA for the CDR3 is TGTGCCAGTAGTCAACAGGGGGCTGCAACTAATGAAAAACTGTTTTTT.

The rearrangement joins TRBV12-3 or TRBV12-4 to TRBJ1-1; D is unresolved. The CDR3 is made up of 13 amino acids. V was shortened by 2 bases and J by 7 bases, with 11 bases between the two germline ends. For the CDR3, the DNA is TGTGCCAGCAGTTTATCGGGTCTGGGTGAAGCTTTCTTT. Its translation is CASSLSGLGEAFF.

There are many counts of this clonotype. CDR3 region: CASSSSSVTEAFF. Here the CDR3 DNA reads TGCGCCAGCAGCTCTTCTTCGGTCACTGAAGCTTTCTTT. This chain connects TRBV5-1 to TRBJ1-1; D unresolved. Trimming cost V 3 bases and J 4 bases, with 10 bases left between them. CDR3 length: 13 amino acids. The germline V gene encodes CDR1 SGHRS and CDR2 YFSETQ.

This clonotype occurred many times. The rearrangement joins TRBV30 to TRBJ2-7, with a weak D call TRBD2 (6 bases). Between the trimmed V and J ends, which lost 2 bases and 5 bases, there was a span of 13 bases. This CDR3 is built from 13 residues. Looked up from germline, CDR1 is GTSNPN and CDR2 is SVGIG (reference sequence). The CDR3, as DNA: TGTGCCTGGAGTCCTGGGACTTCCGACGAGCAGTACTTC. It codes for CAWSPGTSDEQYF.

V usage is TRBV12-3 or TRBV12-4 and J usage is TRBJ1-1, with D perhaps TRBD1 (5 bases). V was shortened by 6 bases and J by 8 bases, with 16 bases between the two germline ends. The CDR3 is made up of 13 amino acids. CDR3: CASSLFHNREAFF. The DNA of the CDR3 is TGTGCCAGCAGCTTGTTTCACAACAGGGAAGCTTTCTTT.

This clonotype was found many times. The chain is built from TRBV27 and TRBJ2-7, with D uncertain. The ends were cut back, 6 bases at V and 2 bases at J, with 20 bases in the middle. The length of the CDR3 is 16 residues. Germline V CDR1 and CDR2: MNHEY, SMNVEV (reference sequence). This CDR3 reads CASRSSGHSFPYEQYF. CDR3 bases: TGTGCCAGCAGATCTTCCGGGCACAGTTTCCCCTACGAGCAGTACTTC.

This clonotype was found many times. The gene calls are TRBV11-2 and TRBJ1-1, with a weak D call TRBD1 (6 bases). Trimming removed 4 bases from V and 6 bases from J, with 15 bases in between. This CDR3 contains 14 residues. Germline assignment: CDR1 SGHAT and CDR2 FQNNGV. The DNA of the CDR3 is TGTGCCAGCAGCTCGCGCCTCAGGGGACCTGAAGCTTTCTTT. Residues: CASSSRLRGPEAFF.

The chain is built from TRBV6-2 or TRBV6-3 and TRBJ2-1; 8 positions agree with TRBD2. Germline values: CDR1 MNHEY, CDR2 SVGEGT. CDR3 length: 16 amino acids. J gave up 0 bases and V 10 bases, and 11 bases lay outside the gene matches. The DNA of the CDR3 is TGTGCCACCGCTCCTTTTGCGGGGGGCTCCTACAATGAGCAGTTCTTC. It codes for CATAPFAGGSYNEQFF.

The sample holds many counts of this clonotype. The chain combines TRBV12-3 or TRBV12-4 with TRBJ2-7, with D hard to call. The CDR3 sequence is 12 residues long. The V and J ends lost 5 bases and 3 bases respectively, with 8 bases between them. The CDR3 nucleotides are TGTGCCAGCAGTCCCTTTTACTACGAGCAGTACTTC. Translating gives CASSPFYYEQYF.

This clonotype was detected only a few times. The V and J genes are TRBV27 and TRBJ1-2; D not certain. Trimming stripped 2 bases from V and 5 bases from J, with 12 bases between. This CDR3 contains 14 residues. Per the germline V gene, CDR1 is MNHEY and CDR2 is SMNVEV (reference sequence). The CDR3 bases are TGTGCCAGCAGTTTAGTGCCGGGTTCATATGGCTACACCTTC. Amino acids: CASSLVPGSYGYTF.

This clonotype was observed at least ten times. This chain links TRBV28 with TRBJ2-7, with unresolved D. V was shortened by 6 bases and J by 0 bases, with 12 bases between the two germline ends. Germline loops: CDR1 MDHEN, CDR2 SYDVKM. This CDR3 has 14 amino acids. Here the CDR3 reads CASSPPSDSYEQYF. The CDR3 DNA reads TGTGCCAGCAGCCCTCCCAGCGACTCCTACGAGCAGTACTTC.

This clonotype was observed at least ten times. This chain uses TRBV11-2 with TRBJ2-7; D may be TRBD1 (6 bases). Germline lookup yields CDR1 SGHAT and CDR2 FQNNGV. Between the trimmed V and J ends, which lost 5 bases and 0 bases, there was a span of 14 bases. This CDR3 contains 15 residues. CDR3 residues: CASSTGQESSYEQYF. The CDR3 DNA is TGTGCCAGCAGCACAGGGCAGGAAAGCTCCTACGAGCAGTACTTC. The full variable domain, in which reference TRBV11-2 and TRBJ2-7 provide the parts outside the CDR3, is EAGVAQSPRYKIIEKRQSVAFWCNPISGHATLYWYQQILGQGPKLLIQFQNNGVVDDSQLPKDRFSAERLKGVDSTLKIQPAKLEDSAVYLCASSTGQESSYEQYFGPGTRLTVT.

Ten or more counts support this clonotype. In DNA, the CDR3 is TGTGCCAGCATTGGGGGGGGCAGGGAGTCCAATGAGCAGTTCTTC. It is translated as CASIGGGRESNEQFF. The rearrangement joins TRBV28 to TRBJ2-1; maybe TRBD2 (7 bases). The germline V gene has CDR1 MDHEN and CDR2 SYDVKM. Between the trimmed V and J ends, which lost 7 bases and 6 bases, there was a span of 19 bases. CDR3 length: 15 residues.

In this sample, this clonotype turned up a few times. The chain carries TRBV5-1 and TRBJ2-5; no clear D gene. The CDR3 is 15 residues long. Germline assignment: CDR1 SGHRS and CDR2 YFSETQ. The V end was cut by 0 bases, the J end by 2 bases, with 11 bases between. The CDR3 DNA reads TGCGCCAGCAGCTTGGATATTGGCAGTCAAGAGACCCAGTACTTC. Amino acids: CASSLDIGSQETQYF.

This rearrangement joins TRBV6-2 or TRBV6-3 to TRBJ2-4; perhaps D is TRBD1 or TRBD2 (6 bases each). The CDR3 contains 15 residues. V dropped 0 bases and J dropped 8 bases, with 14 bases sitting between them. Per germline, CDR1 MNHEY and CDR2 SVGEGT. The CDR3, as DNA: TGTGCCAGCAGTTACTCGGGGGGCGGGCACGACATTCAGTACTTC. This sequence encodes CASSYSGGGHDIQYF.

This clonotype was counted at least ten times. The chain links TRBV12-3 or TRBV12-4 to TRBJ1-1; the match to TRBD1 covers 9 bases. Trimming at V came to 4 bases and at J to 1 base, leaving 1 base not matched to a gene. This CDR3 is built from 14 residues. This chain's CDR3 is CASSWTGENTEAFF. The CDR3 DNA reads as TGTGCCAGCAGTTGGACAGGGGAGAACACTGAAGCTTTCTTT.

Many counts were recorded for this clonotype. J is TRBJ2-3 and V is TRBV12-3 or TRBV12-4, with no clear D. V was shortened by 3 bases and J by 5 bases, with 6 bases between the two germline ends. This CDR3 has 12 amino acids. Written as DNA, the CDR3 is TGTGCCAGCAGTTTTGGTCTAGATACGCAGTATTTT. Its protein is CASSFGLDTQYF.

The table lists this clonotype with many counts. The CDR3 is CAGGGTRFMNTEAFF. The CDR3 DNA follows: TGTGCCGGGGGAGGGACAAGGTTTATGAACACTGAAGCTTTCTTT. The chain combines TRBV28 with TRBJ1-1; D is perhaps TRBD1 (6 bases). With 11 bases removed from V and 0 bases from J, the gap between germline ends came to 19 bases. Germline V gene lookup returns CDR1 MDHEN and CDR2 SYDVKM. This CDR3 contains 15 residues.